The sequence of this T cell receptor (beta chain) was determined in a study of blood T cell repertoires in COVID-19. Across the study: Samples came from the United States, Italy and Spain, spanning acute and convalescent COVID-19. T cells, B-cell-depleted T cells, or PBMCs provided the cDNA or gDNA that served as material.

Adults between roughly 18 and 89 years of age took part from 20 to 25 US areas. Participant-reported clinical history was the basis for cohort assignment. The V gene's germline CDR1 is KGHSH and CDR2 LQKENI. The CDR3 has 15 residues. The ends lost 3 bases at V and 4 bases at J; junction bases unmatched: 2. Method: immunoSEQ multiplex PCR; TCRdb's copy keeps in-frame clones and lacks some. Here the sample spans 400,000 to 500,000 clones, approximately 90% being singletons. The V gene is TRBV18, the J gene TRBJ2-1, with 11 bases that match TRBD2. The receptor was derived from a woman in her forties who had recovered from COVID-19. Material: PBMCs or T cells enriched from blood (not recorded which). The CDR3 nucleotides read TGTGCCAGCTCACCGACTAGCGGGAAGTACAATGAGCAGTTCTTC. As protein: CASSPTSGKYNEQFF.